This entry describes one T cell receptor beta chain. Its antigen is currently unknown. RNA, once extracted, was reverse transcribed into cDNA for use as the sequencing template. Clones were read by immunoSEQ multiplex PCR, and TCRdb kept only the in-frame ones, dropping some. The sample shows about 160,000 clones, around three fifths of them seen only once. The treatment is: oral pan-JAK inhibitor, 5-10 mg twice daily. Peripheral blood, together with lesional scalp punch biopsies, was collected from alopecia areata patients. This sample is drawn from a study of CD8+ T cells in alopecia areata. Study-wide results and limits: Scalp and blood samples kept many expanded lesional clones throughout tofacitinib.

The source is a human donor with alopecia areata. Sequencing used CD4+ T cells sorted from blood, obtained at week 4, from a patient treated with tofacitinib.

CDR3 region: CAWTSGTGSEQYF. CDR3 in DNA: TGTGCCTGGACTTCCGGGACAGGGAGTGAGCAGTACTTC. The chain combines TRBV30 with TRBJ2-7; TRBD1 aligns across 9 bases. Trimming removed 4 bases from V and 7 bases from J; junction bases left unmatched: 8. CDR3 length equals 13 residues. Germline values: CDR1 GTSNPN, CDR2 SVGIG (reference sequence).